One T cell receptor (beta chain) is described in this entry. Those enrolled, adults aged roughly 18 to 89 years, came from 25 or so US areas. In the authors' workflow: Amplification from reference gene primers served as the basis for estimated nucleated cell counts. Measured with immunoSEQ multiplex PCR; TCRdb has only the in-frame clones, and not every one. V, J and clone size derive from that table, while D and trimming were established from the DNA sequence. The table records 250,000 or so clones, 87% of them present only once. The trim removed 1 base at V and 8 bases at J, leaving 6 bases unmatched. This CDR3 has 13 residues. The germline V gene has CDR1 SQVTM and CDR2 ANQGSEA. This specimen belongs to a study of blood T cell repertoires in COVID-19. Study summary: Acute and convalescent COVID-19 specimens originated in the United States, Italy and Spain. PBMCs, B-cell-depleted T cells, or T cells provided the cDNA or gDNA that made up the material.

This clonotype was sampled from a woman aged 30 to 39 with acute COVID-19. The chain employs TRBV29-1 and TRBJ1-2; TRBD1 matches at 8 bases. Sample: PBMCs or T cells enriched from blood (not recorded which). The DNA for the CDR3 is TGCAGCGTTGAAGGGCAGGGGGCGCAGGGCTACACCTTC. Translation: CSVEGQGAQGYTF.